Listed below are T cell receptor beta chains from one sample, sequenced in a study of T cell responses to AZD1222 COVID-19 vaccine. Assay used: immunoSEQ multiplex PCR; TCRdb lists only in-frame clones, some missing. This table has some 30,000 clones, about nine tenths appearing once. Sequenced material: peripheral blood, taken on day 0 of AZD1222 vaccination. Receptors originate from an adult in good health. CDR3s include the opening cysteine and the closing phenylalanine or tryptophan. D genes are given only for firm matches. Expanded clones are given a class, and other clones once, few, many or no size at all.

d_gene | abundance | j_gene | v_gene | CDR3aa | CDR3nt
TRBD2 | . | TRBJ2-1 | TRBV27 | CASSLALTGRGSYNEQFF | TGTGCCAGCAGTTTAGCTTTAACCGGGAGGGGTTCCTACAATGAGCAGTTCTTC
. | . | TRBJ2-2 | TRBV11-2 | CASSLRPGQDTGELFF | TGTGCCAGCAGCCTACGCCCGGGACAAGACACCGGGGAGCTGTTTTTT
TRBD1 | . | TRBJ1-1 | TRBV28 | CASSPPRMGQGGAFF | TGTGCCAGCAGTCCCCCCAGGATGGGACAGGGGGGGGCTTTCTTT
TRBD2 | . | TRBJ2-7 | TRBV5-1 | CASSSASGLRTGEQYF | TGCGCCAGCAGCTCAGCCTCGGGACTAAGGACGGGCGAGCAGTACTTC
TRBD2 | . | TRBJ2-1 | TRBV15 | CATSTTGTSGPGEQFF | TGTGCCACCAGCACGACCGGGACTAGCGGCCCTGGGGAGCAGTTCTTC
. | . | TRBJ1-2 | TRBV20-1 | CSATHPSGYTF | TGCAGTGCTACTCACCCCTCTGGCTACACCTTC
TRBD2 | . | TRBJ2-1 | TRBV10-2 | CASRSGRDPYNEQFF | TGCGCCAGCAGGTCCGGGAGGGACCCCTACAATGAGCAGTTCTTC
TRBD2 | . | TRBJ2-7 | TRBV10-3 | CAISVSGALYEQYF | TGTGCCATCAGTGTGAGCGGGGCCCTCTACGAGCAGTACTTC
. | . | TRBJ2-7 | TRBV28 | CASSLGHNYEQYF | TGTGCCAGCAGTCTGGGACATAACTACGAGCAGTACTTC
. | . | TRBJ2-2 | TRBV5-1 | CASSLSSANTGELFF | TGCGCCAGCAGCTTGTCTAGCGCCAACACCGGGGAGCTGTTTTTT
. | . | TRBJ2-2 | TRBV6-5 | CASTLSYGELFF | TGTGCCAGCACCCTATCTTACGGGGAGCTGTTTTTT
. | . | TRBJ2-2 | TRBV11-2 | CASSLGFFWDLNTGELFF | TGTGCCAGCAGCTTAGGGTTCTTTTGGGACCTCAACACCGGGGAGCTGTTTTTT
. | . | TRBJ1-5 | TRBV7-9 | CASSSQGLNQPQHF | TGTGCCAGCAGCTCACAGGGTTTGAATCAGCCCCAGCATTTT
TRBD2 | . | TRBJ2-3 | TRBV28 | CASSLNGAGEGDTQYF | TGTGCCAGCAGTTTAAACGGGGCGGGAGAGGGGGATACGCAGTATTTT
. | . | TRBJ1-3 | TRBV7-2 | CASSLDPGNTIYF | TGTGCCAGCAGCTTAGATCCTGGAAACACCATATATTTT
TRBD2 | . | TRBJ2-3 | TRBV7-3 | CASSLRRTSGTPDTQYF | TGTGCCAGCAGCTTAAGGAGGACTAGCGGGACTCCAGATACGCAGTATTTT
. | . | TRBJ1-5 | TRBV4-1 | CASSRGSEGNQPQHF | TGCGCCAGCAGCCGAGGAAGTGAGGGCAATCAGCCCCAGCATTTT
. | . | TRBJ2-7 | TRBV19 | CASSIEEGSSHEQYF | TGTGCCAGTAGTATCGAGGAGGGCAGCAGCCACGAGCAGTACTTC
. | . | TRBJ2-1 | TRBV11-1 | CASSLARNEQFF | TGTGCCAGCAGCTTAGCTCGCAATGAGCAGTTCTTC
TRBD1 | . | TRBJ2-4 | TRBV28 | CASSDRGRGGTDRLIQYF | TGTGCCAGCAGTGACAGGGGGCGAGGCGGGACTGACAGGTTGATTCAGTACTTC
TRBD2 | . | TRBJ2-1 | TRBV5-1 | CASSFGLAGGNEQFF | TGCGCCAGCAGCTTCGGACTAGCGGGGGGGAATGAGCAGTTCTTC
TRBD2 | . | TRBJ2-7 | TRBV25-1 | CASSGLAGVPYEQYF | TGTGCCAGCAGTGGCCTAGCGGGAGTCCCCTACGAGCAGTACTTC
TRBD2 | . | TRBJ2-2 | TRBV27 | CASSKGLAGGAGELFF | TGTGCCAGCAGTAAGGGACTAGCGGGAGGGGCCGGGGAGCTGTTTTTT
TRBD1 | . | TRBJ2-2 | TRBV6-5 | CASSKTGGITGELFF | TGTGCCAGCAGTAAAACAGGGGGCATCACCGGGGAGCTGTTTTTT
. | . | TRBJ2-1 | TRBV18 | CASSLDQNNEQFF | TGTGCCAGCTCACTGGACCAAAACAATGAGCAGTTCTTC
. | . | TRBJ1-1 | TRBV24-1 | CATTGEGGTEAFF | TGTGCCACCACTGGGGAGGGAGGTACTGAAGCTTTCTTT
. | . | TRBJ1-6 | TRBV6-5 | CASSYNIQYNSPLHF | TGTGCCAGCAGTTATAATATACAGTATAATTCACCCCTCCACTTT
. | . | TRBJ1-1 | TRBV19 | CASSIHRPNTEAFF | TGTGCCAGTAGTATACACAGGCCCAACACTGAAGCTTTCTTT
. | . | TRBJ1-2 | TRBV7-9 | CASSKVTGVYGYTF | TGTGCCAGCAGCAAGGTGACAGGTGTCTATGGCTACACCTTC
. | few | TRBJ2-2 | TRBV6-5 | CASSYAGAGELFF | TGTGCCAGCAGCTACGCCGGGGCCGGGGAGCTGTTTTTT
. | . | TRBJ2-7 | TRBV4-3 | CASSPGTQYSYEQYF | TGCGCCAGCAGCCCCGGGACTCAATACTCCTACGAGCAGTACTTC
. | . | TRBJ1-1 | TRBV28 | CASSLRRVAAFF | TGTGCCAGCAGCCTCCGTAGGGTGGCAGCTTTCTTT
. | . | TRBJ2-1 | TRBV21-1 | CASSKAPTGPSYNEQFF | TGTGCCAGCAGCAAAGCCCCGACGGGACCATCCTACAATGAGCAGTTCTTC
. | . | TRBJ1-2 | TRBV5-1 | CASSLEGHYYGYTF | TGCGCCAGCAGCTTGGAGGGACACTACTATGGCTACACCTTC
TRBD1 | few | TRBJ1-3 | TRBV5-1 | CASSKTGTGNTIYF | TGCGCCAGCAGCAAGACAGGGACTGGAAACACCATATATTTT
. | . | TRBJ1-1 | TRBV7-8 | CASSLSRGPWTEAFF | TGTGCCAGCAGCTTATCCCGGGGGCCGTGGACTGAAGCTTTCTTT
TRBD2 | . | TRBJ2-3 | TRBV19 | CASSSSSGWGDTQYF | TGTGCCAGTAGTAGCTCTAGCGGATGGGGGGATACGCAGTATTTT
. | . | TRBJ1-1 | TRBV5-1 | CASSLGTNTEAFF | TGCGCCAGCAGCTTGGGTACGAACACTGAAGCTTTCTTT
. | . | TRBJ2-6 | TRBV19 | CASSISSTSGANVLTF | TGTGCCAGTAGTATATCCTCCACCTCTGGGGCCAACGTCCTGACTTTC
. | . | TRBJ2-7 | TRBV3-1/TRBV3-2 | CASSQTAYDEQYF | TGTGCCAGCAGCCAGACCGCCTACGACGAGCAGTACTTC
TRBD2 | . | TRBJ2-5 | TRBV5-4 | CASSTRLAGDRETQYF | TGTGCCAGCAGCACACGGCTAGCGGGAGATCGAGAGACCCAGTACTTC
. | . | TRBJ2-4 | TRBV7-2 | CASSLGPGENIQYF | TGTGCCAGCAGCTTAGGGCCGGGGGAAAACATTCAGTACTTC
. | few | TRBJ1-5 | TRBV2 | CASTMYPLGNQPQHF | TGTGCCAGCACTATGTATCCATTGGGGAATCAGCCCCAGCATTTT
. | . | TRBJ1-4 | TRBV19 | CASSTGTQLGEKLFF | TGTGCCAGTAGTACAGGGACTCAATTGGGTGAAAAACTGTTTTTT
. | once | TRBJ2-3 | TRBV28 | CASSLVGRNEDAQYF | TGTGCCAGCAGTTTAGTGGGAAGAAATGAAGATGCGCAGTATTTT
. | . | TRBJ2-3 | TRBV19 | CASSIGGTRTDTQYF | TGTGCCAGTAGTATAGGCGGGACCCGCACAGATACGCAGTATTTT
. | . | TRBJ2-2 | TRBV5-4 | CASSSGNWGTGELFF | TGTGCCAGCAGCTCCGGGAACTGGGGCACCGGGGAGCTGTTTTTT
. | . | TRBJ2-1 | TRBV11-2 | CASSSGAGTYNEQFF | TGTGCCAGCAGCTCGGGGGCGGGCACCTACAATGAGCAGTTCTTC
. | . | TRBJ2-2 | TRBV27 | CASSFRTLTRLPMGELFF | TGTGCCAGCAGTTTCCGGACCCTAACCAGGCTTCCGATGGGGGAGCTGTTTTTT
TRBD2 | . | TRBJ2-7 | TRBV6-5 | CASSKLAGVSYEQYF | TGTGCCAGCAGTAAACTAGCGGGAGTTTCCTACGAGCAGTACTTC
. | . | TRBJ2-3 | TRBV2 | CASSVGGGERGTQYF | TGTGCCAGCAGTGTAGGAGGGGGCGAGAGAGGTACGCAGTATTTT
TRBD1 | few | TRBJ1-2 | TRBV6-5 | CATQDRVYGYTF | TGTGCCACCCAAGACAGGGTCTATGGCTACACCTTC
. | . | TRBJ2-1 | TRBV11-2 | CASSLGREYNEQFF | TGTGCCAGCAGCTTAGGAAGGGAATACAATGAGCAGTTCTTC
. | once | TRBJ2-7 | TRBV30 | CAWSVDYGSYEQYF | TGTGCCTGGAGTGTTGACTACGGTAGTTACGAGCAGTACTTC
. | . | TRBJ1-6 | TRBV9 | CASSGGGRASPGSPLHF | TGTGCCAGCAGCGGGGGAGGCAGGGCATCACCGGGATCACCCCTCCACTTT
. | few | TRBJ1-4 | TRBV7-9 | CASSLGATNEKLFF | TGTGCCAGCAGCTTGGGGGCAACTAATGAAAAACTGTTTTTT